A selection of T cell receptor beta chains follows, all from one sample in a study of T cell responses to AZD1222 COVID-19 vaccine. Sequencing was performed with immunoSEQ multiplex PCR; in TCRdb, only in-frame clones are kept and a portion is missing. This table has around 150,000 clones, about 93% appearing once. The sequencing used peripheral blood, collected 28 days after the second AZD1222 dose. These receptors were obtained from an adult who received the AZD1222 COVID-19 vaccine. CDR3s include the opening cysteine and the closing phenylalanine or tryptophan. Fields, in order: V gene, D gene, J gene, CDR3 protein. D genes are given only for firm matches.

TRBV2	-	TRBJ2-6	CASSQPGQRPSGANVLTF
TRBV5-1	-	TRBJ2-6	CASSQTPPGSGANVLTF
TRBV15	TRBD1	TRBJ2-7	CATSEQGIGNEQYF
TRBV3-1/TRBV3-2	-	TRBJ2-5	CASSRGREETQYF
TRBV6-6	-	TRBJ2-1	CASRNTFGEQFF
TRBV7-9	-	TRBJ1-1	CASSLTFFTEAFF
TRBV3-1/TRBV3-2	-	TRBJ1-6	CASSPSKGVSPLHF
TRBV6-5	-	TRBJ1-2	CASSLGAGGYTF
TRBV14	-	TRBJ1-1	CASSQDPSMNTEAFF
TRBV19	-	TRBJ2-1	CASSSQKYNEQFF
TRBV11-3	TRBD1	TRBJ1-2	CAITGQGTGGYTF
TRBV18	TRBD1	TRBJ2-5	CASSPRRQGVGETQYF
TRBV7-8	-	TRBJ1-1	CASSPIFSVGAFF
TRBV18	TRBD1	TRBJ2-1	CASSPRGQAGDEQFF
TRBV28	-	TRBJ1-5	CASSFIPTSRQPQHF
TRBV7-9	-	TRBJ1-4	CASSQATYEKLFF
TRBV2	-	TRBJ2-7	CASGIGSHTYEQYF
TRBV6-6	TRBD1	TRBJ1-2	CASSIDRDGYTF
TRBV19	TRBD1	TRBJ2-3	CASSRTQGAGTDTQYF
TRBV29-1	TRBD2	TRBJ2-1	CSVLSGGFGNEQFF
TRBV6-1	TRBD1	TRBJ2-1	CASSTDRDPYNEQFF
TRBV28	TRBD2	TRBJ2-1	CASRGTSGGGINEQFF
TRBV6-5	-	TRBJ1-6	CASSYRQGDSPLHF
TRBV30	-	TRBJ1-2	CAWSGWGDGYTF
TRBV28	TRBD2	TRBJ2-5	CASSLPSGGTGTQYF
TRBV19	-	TRBJ1-6	CASSRQGNSPLHF
TRBV28	-	TRBJ2-1	CASSYSRSSYNEQFF
TRBV12-3/TRBV12-4	-	TRBJ1-2	CASSPGSYGYTF
TRBV15	-	TRBJ1-2	CATSTDRSNYGYTF
TRBV4-1	-	TRBJ2-5	CASSQDAWETQYF
TRBV6-5	TRBD1	TRBJ1-6	CASSYTTSGGFSPLHF
TRBV18	-	TRBJ1-6	CASSREQGYSPLHF
TRBV4-1	-	TRBJ1-1	CASGYRVDTEAFF
TRBV29-1	TRBD1	TRBJ1-2	CSAGDSQLRNGYTF
TRBV5-5	-	TRBJ1-1	CASSLVGRARDTEAFF
TRBV6-5	-	TRBJ1-6	CASRPSWGRRSPLHF
TRBV4-3	-	TRBJ1-4	CASSQDDPGVLNEKLFF
TRBV30	-	TRBJ1-2	CAWRQKHGYTF
TRBV7-2	-	TRBJ1-2	CASSLGAPREGWDYTF
TRBV27	-	TRBJ1-3	CASSHGNTIYF
TRBV7-2	TRBD1	TRBJ1-2	CASSSVTRGLDGYTF
TRBV19	-	TRBJ1-1	CASTSPPAGGTEAFF
TRBV5-1	-	TRBJ1-1	CASSLASKSEAFF
TRBV27	-	TRBJ1-5	CASSTYSNQPQHF
TRBV3-1/TRBV3-2	-	TRBJ1-1	CASSQVGGTEAFF
TRBV19	TRBD1	TRBJ2-1	CASRRQGDYNEQFF
TRBV19	TRBD2	TRBJ2-1	CASKQSGGYNEQFF
TRBV18	-	TRBJ2-3	CASSPDRSTQYF
TRBV4-1	-	TRBJ2-3	CASSQLWTPNTDTQYF
TRBV2	-	TRBJ1-1	CASSRQGTEAFF